This TCR beta chain was observed in a study of beta chain features in type 1 diabetes. Study as a whole: Age and gender were similar between patients and healthy donors, as were cell yields. Whole-study results and caveats: Patients' naive, central memory and Treg TCRB repertoires seemed closer to one another than those of healthy donors. All four CD4+ subsets from Type 1 diabetes patients carried moderately but significantly shorter TCRB CDR3s.

Germline V gives CDR1 SGHTA, CDR2 FQGNSA. The CDR3 is 14 residues long. The J segment lost 5 bases and the V segment lost 4 bases, leaving 6 bases of the junction unmatched. cDNA synthesis used the whole RNA isolate, giving expressed TCRB sequences. Libraries were prepared by immunoSEQ multiplex PCR; TCRdb keeps only in-frame clonotypes and omits some of them. Seen here are some 370,000 clones, about 10% observed once, and the top ten hold 0.45% to 0.65%. A remark on this clone: What it binds is not known.

The rearrangement joins TRBV7-2 to TRBJ2-5; 8 nucleotides align to TRBD1. Sequenced input: central memory CD4+ T cells from blood. The sequence came from a man aged 25 to 40 with type 1 diabetes. CDR3 protein: CASSSTGEVETQYF. As DNA, the CDR3 is TGTGCCAGCAGCTCGACAGGGGAAGTGGAGACCCAGTACTTC. Full variable domain (missing parts from reference TRBV7-2 and TRBJ2-5): GAGVSQSPSNKVTEKGKDVELRCDPISGHTALYWYRQSLGQGLEFLIYFQGNSAPDKSGLPSDRFSAERTGGSVSTLTIQRTQQEDSAVYLCASSSTGEVETQYFGPGTRLLVL.